The clone carrying this TCR beta chain was observed many times. No antigen is known for it. A single record per CDR3 protein comes from TCRdb applying MiXCR to the 5' RACE reads. The table shows 90,000 to 100,000 distinct CDR3 sequences, with 8% to 10% occurring only once. This record comes from a study of CD8 T cells in ankylosing spondylitis. General study points: Characteristic, it appeared, of ankylosing spondylitis blood was a TCR beta motif of seven or eight highly homologous variants. Prior work had noted some motif variants in reactive arthritis blood and synovial fluid. The clones that were linked to disease were reported to be significantly enriched in matched synovial fluid samples from ankylosing spondylitis patients.

The source is a male donor with ankylosing spondylitis or in good health (not recorded which). Sequenced sample: blood, either unsorted or a sorted T cell fraction (not recorded which).

The CDR3 nucleotides are TGCAGTGCTCAGGGCCCTAATCAGCCCCAGCATTTT. Its translation is CSAQGPNQPQHF. The V and J genes are TRBV20-1 and TRBJ1-5; tentative D call: TRBD1 (5 bases). Germline-derived CDR1 and CDR2 are DFQATT and SNEGSKA (reference sequence). The V and J ends lost 5 bases and 4 bases respectively, with 9 bases between them. This CDR3 contains 12 residues.